This T cell receptor (beta chain) emerged from a study of blood T cell repertoires in COVID-19. Looking at the study overall: T cells, B-cell-depleted T cells, or PBMCs provided the cDNA or gDNA that served as material.

Only a few counts were recorded for this clone. Seattle cases were enrolled at active infection and followed longitudinally. TCRdb keeps only in-frame clones here, not all; method: immunoSEQ multiplex PCR. This sample has around 130,000 clones; over 80% occur once, and the top ten carry roughly 8.7%. Germline V lookup: CDR1 SNHLY, CDR2 FYNNEI. This CDR3 is 12 amino acids long. V dropped 3 bases and J dropped 8 bases, with 10 bases sitting between them. V gene TRBV2 combines with J gene TRBJ1-2, with D hard to call. What was sequenced was peripheral blood. The origin of this receptor is a man under 40 with COVID-19, enrolled during active disease. CDR3 residues: CASSEDGPGYTF. CDR3 nucleotide sequence: TGTGCCAGCAGTGAGGATGGGCCAGGCTACACCTTC.